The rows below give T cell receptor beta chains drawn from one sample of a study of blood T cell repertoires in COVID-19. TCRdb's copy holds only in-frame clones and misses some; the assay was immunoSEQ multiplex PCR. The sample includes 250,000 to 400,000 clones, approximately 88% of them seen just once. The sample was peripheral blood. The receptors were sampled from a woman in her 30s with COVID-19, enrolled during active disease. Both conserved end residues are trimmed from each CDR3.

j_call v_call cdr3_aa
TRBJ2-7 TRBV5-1 ASSLLAGGGEQY
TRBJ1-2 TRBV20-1 SASLQGAHLGYT
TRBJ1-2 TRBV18 ASSPNPAGSAYGYT
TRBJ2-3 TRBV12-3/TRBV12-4 ASRNGEDTQY
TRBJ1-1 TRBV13 ASSLVAGVTEAF
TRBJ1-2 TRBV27 ASRPSGSDGYT
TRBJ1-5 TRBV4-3 ASSQDLRTGNQPQH
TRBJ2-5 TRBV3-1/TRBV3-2 ASSTEWDRVDQETQY
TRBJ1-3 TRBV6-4 ASTDTSSGNTIY
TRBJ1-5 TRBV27 ASSLRGNQPQH
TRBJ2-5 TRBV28 AIDGAQRRTQY
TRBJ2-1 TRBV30 AWRERLPYNEQF
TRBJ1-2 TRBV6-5 ASSFSQDGYT
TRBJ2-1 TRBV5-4 ASSGGTGGRVEQF
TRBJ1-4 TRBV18 ASSPPSASEKLF
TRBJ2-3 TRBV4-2 ASSQGLADGTDTQY
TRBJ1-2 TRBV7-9 ASSLAGARGENGYT
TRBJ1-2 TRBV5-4 ASSLNRGRSYGYT
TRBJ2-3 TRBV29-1 SGRGWGTDTQY
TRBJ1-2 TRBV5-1 ASSLDGTVNYGYT
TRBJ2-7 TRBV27 ASRFLGTEGSYEQY
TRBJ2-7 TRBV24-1 ATSDSRSYEQY
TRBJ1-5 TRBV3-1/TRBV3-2 ASSQSSGQLSNQPQH
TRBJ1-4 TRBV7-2 ASRTGHNEKLF
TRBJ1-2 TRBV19 ASKVFAEHGYT
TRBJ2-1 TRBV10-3 ASSGTSGDEQF
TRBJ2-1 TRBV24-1 ATRGSGAYNEQF
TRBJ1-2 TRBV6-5 ASSYSPGQGNYGYT
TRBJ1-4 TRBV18 ASSPQTGTNEKLF
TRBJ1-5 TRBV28 ASRRQGARNQPQH